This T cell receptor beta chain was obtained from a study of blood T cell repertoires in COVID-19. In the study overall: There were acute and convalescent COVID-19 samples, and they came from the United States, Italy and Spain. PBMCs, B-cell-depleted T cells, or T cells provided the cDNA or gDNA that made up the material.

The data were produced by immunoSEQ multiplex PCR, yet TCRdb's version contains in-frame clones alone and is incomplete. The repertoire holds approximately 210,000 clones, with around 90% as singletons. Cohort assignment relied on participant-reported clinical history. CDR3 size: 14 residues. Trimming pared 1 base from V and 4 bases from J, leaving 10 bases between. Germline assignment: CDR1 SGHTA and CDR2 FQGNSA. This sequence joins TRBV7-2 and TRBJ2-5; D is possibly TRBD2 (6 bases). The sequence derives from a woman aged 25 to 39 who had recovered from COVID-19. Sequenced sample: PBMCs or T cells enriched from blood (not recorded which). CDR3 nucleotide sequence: TGTGCCAGCAGCTTAGTTGCGGGGTTAGAGACCCAGTACTTC. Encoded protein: CASSLVAGLETQYF.